The 12 T cell receptor beta chains listed next were all sequenced from one sample in a study of human T cells and chemical hapten exposure. The time point here: patch test 1, 2 weeks after DPC sensitization. Indicated treatment: therapeutic diphenylcyclopropenone sensitization with weekly scalp DPC. TCRdb reprocessed the RACE reads with MiXCR, giving one entry per CDR3 protein. The data contain around 69,000 distinct CDR3 sequences, 7.5% to 10% of them seen just once; the ten biggest clones take up 3.3%. The sequenced sample was whole blood, obtained in connection with sensitization to the hapten diphenylcyclopropenone (DPC). These receptors were collected from a woman between 40 and 50 years old with alopecia areata. Some clones in this sample may be carry-over from other donors' samples.

This chain connects TRBV18 to TRBJ2-1; D uncertain. V lost 0 bases and J lost 0, with 9 bases in between. Looked up from germline, CDR1 is KGHSH and CDR2 is LQKENI. The CDR3 totals 16 residues. Here the CDR3 reads CASSPPGQSSYNEQFF. The CDR3, as DNA: TGTGCCAGCTCACCACCGGGTCAGAGCTCCTACAATGAGCAGTTCTTC.

Many counts were recorded for this clonotype. The chain links TRBV27 to TRBJ2-3; 12 positions agree with TRBD2. Germline CDR1 MNHEY, CDR2 SMNVEV (reference sequence). With 5 bases clipped from V and 4 bases from J, the junction kept 16 bases outside the gene matches. CDR3 length equals 19 residues. The CDR3 reads CASSIPLAGGPPSADTQYF. CDR3 nucleotide sequence: TGTGCCAGCAGTATCCCTCTAGCGGGGGGGCCTCCCTCCGCAGATACGCAGTATTTT.

The chain carries TRBV5-6 and TRBJ2-1; D not resolved. CDR1 and CDR2 (germline): SGHDT, YYEEEE. The CDR3 is 11 amino acids. V was cut by 5 bases and J by 7 bases, with 7 bases left in between. The CDR3 region is CASRRANEQFF. CDR3 in DNA: TGTGCCAGCAGGCGTGCAAATGAGCAGTTCTTC.

This clonotype was picked up a small number of times. The V gene is TRBV9, the J gene TRBJ2-7; 8 bases agree with TRBD2. V gave up 4 bases and J gave up 5 bases; unmatched junction bases: 2. Germline assignment: CDR1 SGDLS and CDR2 YYNGEE. This CDR3 is built from 12 residues. This chain's CDR3 is CASSPGGHEQYF. CDR3 nucleotide sequence: TGTGCCAGCAGCCCGGGGGGGCACGAGCAGTACTTC.

This clonotype has at least ten counts. As DNA, the CDR3 is TGTGCCAGCAGTTACCGGGGACAGGAGGAGTCTGAAGCTTTCTTT. This translates into CASSYRGQEESEAFF. The V gene is TRBV6-5, the J gene TRBJ1-1; TRBD1 matches 8 bases. The CDR3 has 15 residues. Germline V CDR1 and CDR2: MNHEY, SVGAGI. The V segment lost 2 bases and the J segment 6 bases; nucleotides outside the gene matches: 8.

The chain couples TRBV27 to TRBJ2-4, with TRBD2 as a possible D gene (7 bases). V lost 6 bases to trimming and J lost 0 bases, with 21 bases between them. The CDR3 has 18 amino acids. CDR1 is MNHEY, CDR2 SMNVEV, per germline (reference sequence). DNA for the CDR3: TGTGCCAGCAGCCTCGTAAGGGAGGGGGGGCTAGCCAAAAACATTCAGTACTTC. Protein sequence: CASSLVREGGLAKNIQYF.

This clonotype was detected ten times or more. The genes are TRBV7-2 and TRBJ2-3; no firm D call. The CDR3 runs 14 residues. Germline V CDR1 and CDR2: SGHTA, FQGNSA. With 6 bases removed from V and 3 bases from J, the gap between germline ends came to 13 bases. CDR3 nucleotide sequence: TGTGCCAGCAGATACCGCGCCGTGACAGATACGCAGTATTTT. Translation: CASRYRAVTDTQYF.

The chain joins TRBV2 to TRBJ2-7; D is tentatively TRBD1 or TRBD2 (5 bases each). With 6 bases removed from V and 5 bases from J, the gap between germline ends came to 17 bases. This CDR3 has 14 residues. Germline lookup yields CDR1 SNHLY and CDR2 FYNNEI. This CDR3 reads CASSWGGTADEQYF. The CDR3 DNA reads as TGTGCCAGCAGCTGGGGTGGGACCGCGGACGAGCAGTACTTC.

This clonotype has only a few counts. The chain carries TRBV6-2 or TRBV6-3 and TRBJ2-1; 7 bases match TRBD1. CDR3 length: 17 amino acids. CDR1 MNHEY and CDR2 SVGEGT come from the germline V gene. V shed 2 bases and J 6 bases; nucleotides not matched to a gene: 13. The CDR3 DNA sequence: TGTGCCAGCAGTTACCGAATGCCGGGACAGTTAACCAATGAGCAGTTCTTC. It yields the protein CASSYRMPGQLTNEQFF.

As regards this clonotype: Possible read error: a much larger clone is one base away. The CDR3 reads CVSSLDRSNTGELFF. The CDR3 nucleotides read TGTGTCAGCAGTTTAGACAGGTCGAACACCGGGGAGCTGTTTTTT. The chain links TRBV28 to TRBJ2-2, with a possible D match to TRBD1 (6 bases). The V gene's germline CDR1 is MDHEN and CDR2 SYDVKM. This CDR3 comprises 15 residues.

There are many counts of this clonotype. The genes are TRBV10-3 and TRBJ2-3, with D maybe TRBD1 (5 bases). The length of the CDR3 is 12 residues. The germline CDR1 and CDR2 sequences are ENHRY and SYGVKD. The germline V and J ends were trimmed by 2 bases and 5 bases, with 5 bases remaining between them. CDR3 sequence reads: CAISEQGDTQYF. The DNA of the CDR3 is TGTGCCATCAGTGAGCAGGGAGATACGCAGTATTTT.

The chain carries TRBV4-1 and TRBJ2-1; 10 bases match TRBD2. From germline, CDR1 is MGHRA and CDR2 YSYEKL. V dropped 5 bases and J dropped 4; count of bases not matched to a gene: 2. The CDR3 spans 14 residues. DNA for the CDR3: TGCGCCAGCAGCACTAGCGGGGTTTACAATGAGCAGTTCTTC. Its protein is CASSTSGVYNEQFF.